The T cell receptor (beta chain) under discussion was sequenced for a study of blood T cell repertoires in COVID-19. The wider study: The United States, Italy and Spain were the sources of the acute and convalescent COVID-19 samples. Nucleic acid was either cDNA or gDNA, and it came from T cells, B-cell-depleted T cells, or PBMCs.

The authors' processing: Counts of nucleated cells, estimated from reference gene primer amplification, were obtained. The table came from immunoSEQ multiplex PCR; TCRdb's copy has only in-frame clones and leaves some out. D and trimming come from the DNA, and the V and J calls and clone size come from that table. The sample lists over 45,000 clones; roughly 76% were seen once. The ends were cut back, 6 bases at V and 4 bases at J, with 13 bases in the middle. CDR3 length: 14 amino acids. Germline loops: CDR1 ENHRY, CDR2 SYGVKD. A few counts support this clone. Source material: peripheral blood. The clonotype comes from a man aged 45 to 65 with active or convalescent COVID-19. The chain combines TRBV10-3 with TRBJ1-5; D is uncertain. The CDR3 bases are TGTGCCATCAGAGGAGTGGGAGGTAATCAGCCCCAGCATTTT. Amino acids: CAIRGVGGNQPQHF.